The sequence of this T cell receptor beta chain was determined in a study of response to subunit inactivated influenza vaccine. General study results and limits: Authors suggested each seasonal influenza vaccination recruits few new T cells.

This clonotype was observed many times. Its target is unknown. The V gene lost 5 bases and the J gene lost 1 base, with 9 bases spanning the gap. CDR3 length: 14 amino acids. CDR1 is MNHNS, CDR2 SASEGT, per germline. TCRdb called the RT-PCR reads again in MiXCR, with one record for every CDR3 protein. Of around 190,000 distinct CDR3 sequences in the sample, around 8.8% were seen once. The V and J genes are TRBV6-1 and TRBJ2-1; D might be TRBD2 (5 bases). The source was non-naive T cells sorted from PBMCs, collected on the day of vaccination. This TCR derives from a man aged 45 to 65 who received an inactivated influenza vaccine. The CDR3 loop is CASSLRRSYNEQFF. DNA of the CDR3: TGTGCCAGCAGTCTGAGGAGGTCCTACAATGAGCAGTTCTTC.